Shown below are 9 T cell receptor beta chains from a single sample sequenced in a study of shared clonotypes between healthy human individuals. The protocol was immunoSEQ multiplex PCR, while the TCRdb copy is restricted to in-frame clones and leaves out a portion. Of around 2.3 million clones in the sample, approximately 94% are singletons; the top ten hold about 0.13%. The sequencing sample was made of naive CD4+ T cells sorted from blood. Stated subset: CD45RA+ positively selected. These TCRs come from a man between 18 and 29 years old in good health.

The CDR3 bases are TGTGCCAGCAGCTTAGCGCTACGTCAGGGGGGACCCCAGCATTTT. Amino acids: CASSLALRQGGPQHF. The chain recombines TRBV7-2 with TRBJ1-5; 7 nucleotides align to TRBD1. The J segment lost 10 bases and the V segment lost 0 bases, leaving 9 bases of the junction unmatched. Germline CDR1 and CDR2: SGHTA and FQGNSA. The CDR3 has 15 amino acids.

V is TRBV11-2 and J is TRBJ1-1, with 8 bases that match TRBD1. This CDR3 is 14 amino acids long. Germline CDR1 SGHAT, CDR2 FQNNGV. With 5 bases clipped from V and 1 base from J, the junction kept 3 bases outside the gene matches. As DNA, the CDR3 is TGTGCCAGCAGCAGAACAGGGGGGAACACTGAAGCTTTCTTT. It yields the protein CASSRTGGNTEAFF.

This rearrangement joins TRBV9 to TRBJ2-7, with 9 bases fitting TRBD2. The CDR3 covers 14 residues. Germline V gene data show CDR1 as SGDLS and CDR2 as YYNGEE. Trimming took 0 bases from V and 5 from J; bases not matched to a gene: 3. CDR3 in amino acids: CASSVVPSGDEQYF. Here the CDR3 DNA reads TGTGCCAGCAGCGTAGTTCCTAGCGGGGACGAGCAGTACTTC.

This clone was seen just once. The chain is built from TRBV5-1 and TRBJ2-1, with a weak D call TRBD2 (6 bases). Germline values: CDR1 SGHRS, CDR2 YFSETQ. The CDR3 is made up of 15 amino acids. V lost 0 bases and J 12 bases, leaving 19 bases between the germline ends. Here the CDR3 DNA reads TGCGCCAGCAGCTTGGTCCGGGAGCGAATTCGATTGCAGTTCTTC. This translates into CASSLVRERIRLQFF.

This chain joins TRBV6-6 and TRBJ2-3, with D uncertain. Trimming removed 6 bases from V and 11 bases from J, with 15 bases in between. Germline V CDR1 and CDR2: MNHNY, SVGAGI (reference sequence). There are 12 residues in the CDR3. The CDR3 is CASSPDLLEQYF. The CDR3 DNA follows: TGTGCCAGCAGCCCAGACCTTCTCGAGCAGTATTTT.

The rearrangement links TRBV19 to TRBJ2-7; TRBD2 matches 7 bases. J was trimmed by 3 bases and V by 5 bases; bases with no gene match: 7. The CDR3 length is 14 residues. CDR1 and CDR2 (germline): LNHDA, SQIVND (reference sequence). The CDR3 spells CASSDAGENYEQYF. Here the CDR3 DNA reads TGTGCCAGTAGTGACGCGGGAGAAAACTACGAGCAGTACTTC.

CDR3 coding DNA: TGTGCCTGGAGTGCGACAGGGACAACTAATGAAAAACTGTTTTTT. It specifies CAWSATGTTNEKLFF. The V gene is TRBV30, the J gene TRBJ1-4; 7 nucleotides match TRBD1. V lost 1 base, J lost 0 bases, and 2 bases stayed unmatched. This CDR3 is 15 amino acids long. Per germline, CDR1 GTSNPN and CDR2 SVGIG (reference sequence).

V is TRBV12-2 and J is TRBJ2-7. TRBV12-2 counts as a pseudogene. The CDR3 sequence is 13 residues long. This CDR3 is CASPLQSTYEQYF. The CDR3 coding sequence is TGTGCAAGTCCCCTCCAGAGCACCTACGAGCAGTACTTC.

This chain joins TRBV19 and TRBJ1-6, with 10 nucleotides matching TRBD1. This CDR3 has 15 amino acids. V trimming: 4 bases; J trimming: 9 bases; junction bases outside the gene matches: 6. Germline CDR1 reads LNHDA; CDR2 reads SQIVND (reference sequence). The CDR3: CASSTAGQGLSPLHF. DNA for the CDR3: TGTGCCAGTAGTACCGCGGGACAGGGGCTTTCACCCCTCCACTTT. The full variable domain, rest sourced from reference TRBV19 and TRBJ1-6, is DGGITQSPKYLFRKEGQNVTLSCEQNLNHDAMYWYRQDPGQGLRLIYYSQIVNDFQKGDIAEGYSVSREKKESFPLTVTSAQKNPTAFYLCASSTAGQGLSPLHFGNGTRLTVT.